Listed here is a single T cell receptor (beta chain). Its antigen is still unknown. The PCR used 60 Vbeta and 13 Jbeta primers. The data were produced by immunoSEQ multiplex PCR, yet TCRdb's version contains in-frame clones alone and is incomplete. The data contain about 150,000 clones, over 70% of them seen just once; the ten biggest clones take up roughly 1.6%. The V end lost 6 bases, the J end lost 5 bases, and 16 bases lay between the germline ends. The germline V gene has CDR1 MNHEY and CDR2 SMNVEV (reference sequence). This CDR3 contains 15 residues. The sample comes from a study of cytomegalovirus exposure and HLA in healthy donors. Findings and caveats of the study: Despite most TCR sequences being rare, some public TCRs occurred in many donors. The authors enumerated 150 to 200 TCR beta chains as linked to cytomegalovirus. Across donors, presence/absence analyses took sequencing depth to be roughly uniform.

The rearrangement uses TRBV27 and TRBJ2-2; a weak D match, TRBD2 (6 bases). This TCR was recovered from a woman aged 35 to 49 in good health and CMV-seronegative. The sequencing sample was made of PBMCs. The CDR3 coding sequence is TGTGCCAGCAGCTCCGCCGGGAGAGTAACCGGGGAGCTGTTTTTT. Residues: CASSSAGRVTGELFF.